This T cell receptor (beta chain) was sequenced in a study of T cells generated in artificial thymic organoids (dated by TCRdb to 2015 to 2018). Regarding the study in general: The study compared TCR alpha and beta CDR3 repertoires of CD8 single positive T cells derived from in vitro artificial thymic organoids with the repertoires of thymic and peripheral blood naive CD8 T cells. The displayed repertoire sequencing data were described as being representative of three independent experiments.

This clonotype was counted a few times. Its antigen remains undetermined. Base quality data are lacking; no much larger clone is found one base away. Trimming costs V 4 bases and J 2 bases, and their ends lie 17 bases apart. The CDR3 starts with the cysteine, ends with the phenylalanine, and has 15 residues. The sequence is cut down to CDR3 DNA, 45 bases in frame from base 1. CDR1 and CDR2 are read off the germline V gene (reference sequence) as GTSNPN and SVGIG. What the study reported, not specific to this receptor: No skewed Valpha or Vbeta usage was observed in organoid-derived T cells, a finding that argues against dominance of unconventional lineages or clonal expansions. Organoid-derived CD8 single positive T cells showed physiological TCR clonotype diversity comparable to thymic and blood naive CD8 T cells.

To build artificial thymic organoids, human HSPCs were aggregated with MS5 murine stromal cells transduced with human DLL1, and the aggregates were cultured at an air-liquid interface. FACS-purified CD34+CD3- hematopoietic stem and progenitor cells depleted of residual T cells were used to seed the organoids. Serum-free RB27 medium, consisting of RPMI 1640 supplemented with B27, FLT3L, IL-7 and ascorbic acid, was used for organoid culture. Organoid and thymic CD3+TCRalphabeta+CD8 single positive T cells were FACS sorted before RNA extraction. Total RNA was purified from about 40,000 to 200,000 sorted cells per sample with the RNeasy Micro kit, and quality checked on an Agilent RNA 6000 Nano chip. TCRalpha and TCRbeta libraries were amplified separately by semi-nested PCR with Advantage 2 and reverse primers in the TRAC or TRBC constant regions. First-strand cDNA synthesis used between roughly 3.5 and 550 ng of total RNA. The TCR cDNA libraries were generated by 5'-RACE using the SMARTer PCR cDNA Synthesis kit, with a poly-dT primer driving first-strand synthesis. Each semi-nested reverse primer in the constant region carried a 5-nucleotide sample-specific barcode, and the resulting products were cleaned up with the Zymo DNA Clean and Concentrator-5 kit. Pools of up to ten barcoded samples were ligated to Illumina adaptors and sequenced on an Illumina MiSeq as 2 x 150 bp paired-end reads. The authors processed their data as follows. After demultiplexing, reads were aligned with BLAT to a custom library containing all human TRAV, TRAJ, TRBV, TRBD and TRBJ combinations from IMGT. The best BLAT hits were picked using pslCDnaFilter (-maxAligns=1, -ignoreIntrons), and custom Perl scripts were used to calculate clonotype frequencies. TCRdb ran its own pipeline on the public reads, namely fastp trimming at Q25 and MiXCR clone calling, and kept in-frame beta chains. One record per CDR3 amino acid sequence lists the most common genes and DNA. The V and J calls and clone size are TCRdb's, not the authors'. Present in this sample are more than 6,000 distinct CDR3 sequences, 20% to 30% of which were seen just once. In total, the top ten clones hold approximately 3% of the sample.

The chain links TRBV30 with TRBJ1-2, with the D gene not clear enough to name. Sequenced input: naive CD8+ T cells grown in artificial thymic organoids from cord blood stem and progenitor cells. This specimen's cell subset or site label, per the study, means: CD3+TCRalphabeta+CD8SP T cells; for blood, CD45RO-CCR7+ naive CD8+ T cells. The source is a human donor who gave cord blood stem cells for thymic organoid culture, a cardiac surgery patient who gave postnatal thymus, or a blood donor (not recorded which). CDR3 reads: CAWIEIVRFNYGYTF. The sequenced DNA: TGTGCCTGGATTGAGATTGTGCGATTCAACTATGGCTACACCTTC.